Presented here are 2 T cell receptor beta chains from one specimen sequenced in a study of T cells in Graves' hyperthyroidism and ophthalmopathy (dated by TCRdb to between 2017 and 2020). Libraries were built with multiplex PCR. Sequencing instrument: Illumina HiSeq 2000. TCR beta CDR3 regions were amplified from RNA transcripts. The first round of RT-PCR for the TCR CDR3 was performed with the HTBI primer set and the Qiagen OneStep RT-PCR kit. Through fastp at Q25 and MiXCR, TCRdb rebuilt clones from the public reads, retaining in-frame beta chains. Entries are consolidated by CDR3 protein sequence, retaining the most common genes and DNA. This sample has approximately 720,000 distinct CDR3 sequences in its table, and 18% of those were observed once. Of the sample, approximately 15% falls within the top ten clones. Sequencing was done on a sample of blood. These receptors came from a woman between 45 and 60 years old with Graves' hyperthyroidism that later progressed to Graves' ophthalmopathy.

This clonotype came up a few times. CDR3 amino acids: CASSIGRGRRVEQFF. The CDR3 nucleotides read TGTGCCAGTAGTATAGGCCGGGGGCGGCGCGTGGAACAGTTCTTC. The rearrangement joins TRBV19 to TRBJ2-1; D may correspond to TRBD1 or TRBD2 (6 bases each). Looked up from germline, CDR1 is LNHDA and CDR2 is SQIVND (reference sequence). Trimming shortened V by 1 base and J by 13 bases, and 20 bases separated the two germline ends. The CDR3 length is 15 residues.

This clonotype was detected only a few times. The chain has TRBV18 and TRBJ2-7, with 8 bases lining up with TRBD2. The CDR3 length is 15 residues. Trimming cost V 1 base and J 5 bases; bases outside gene matches: 7. CDR1 KGHSH and CDR2 LQKENI come from the germline V gene. The CDR3 DNA reads TGTGCCAGCTCACCACTCCCAGCGGGGGACCACGAGCAGTACTTC. This gives the protein CASSPLPAGDHEQYF.